These T cell receptor beta chains were read from a single sample in a study of CD8 T cells in ankylosing spondylitis. Each CDR3 protein is one row after TCRdb ran MiXCR on the 5' RACE reads. The data hold fewer than 25,000 distinct CDR3 sequences, with roughly 13% observed a single time. Sequenced material: blood. The receptors were sampled from a male donor with ankylosing spondylitis or in good health (not recorded which). Both conserved end residues are part of each CDR3. A D gene is named only where the DNA matches it firmly. Rows give clone size only sometimes, using once, few, many, or a class for an expanded clone.

>NA|TRBV29-1|NA|TRBJ1-5
CSVGGGGNQPQHF
TGCAGCGTTGGTGGGGGGGGAAATCAGCCCCAGCATTTT
>many|TRBV7-3|TRBD1|TRBJ2-3
CASSLRPGTGTDTQYF
TGTGCCAGCAGCTTAAGGCCCGGGACAGGGACAGATACGCAGTATTTT
>NA|TRBV12-3/TRBV12-4|TRBD2|TRBJ2-2
CASSLEGGGNTGELFF
TGTGCCAGCAGTTTAGAAGGCGGGGGGAACACCGGGGAGCTGTTTTTT
>many|TRBV6-5|NA|TRBJ2-1
CASSYTDSSYNEQFF
TGTGCCAGCAGTTACACGGACAGCTCCTACAATGAGCAGTTCTTC
>many|TRBV29-1|NA|TRBJ2-3
CSVGQTDTQYF
TGCAGCGTAGGACAAACAGATACGCAGTATTTT
>NA|TRBV7-9|NA|TRBJ2-6
CASSLTPPDRSANVLTF
TGTGCCAGCAGCTTAACCCCCCCCGACAGAAGTGCCAACGTCCTGACTTTC
>NA|TRBV5-1|TRBD2|TRBJ2-5
CASSLILAAYQETQYF
TGCGCCAGCAGCTTAATCCTAGCGGCGTACCAAGAGACCCAGTACTTC
>NA|TRBV7-3|NA|TRBJ2-1
CASSLVGDEQFF
TGTGCCAGCAGCTTAGTTGGCGATGAGCAGTTCTTC
>many|TRBV12-3/TRBV12-4|NA|TRBJ2-3
CASSLGVDTQYF
TGTGCCAGCAGTTTGGGCGTGGATACGCAGTATTTT
>few|TRBV5-1|NA|TRBJ2-2
CASSFGTPDTGELFF
TGCGCCAGCAGCTTCGGGACACCCGACACCGGGGAGCTGTTTTTT
>few|TRBV7-9|NA|TRBJ2-5
CASSQRRGPEGETQYF
TGTGCCAGCAGCCAACGACGGGGCCCGGAGGGGGAGACCCAGTACTTC
>many|TRBV7-2|NA|TRBJ2-1
CASSILGGMSEQFF
TGTGCCAGCAGCATCCTGGGGGGAATGAGCGAGCAGTTCTTC
>NA|TRBV20-1|TRBD2|TRBJ2-2
CSARAAGGTGELFF
TGCAGTGCTAGAGCGGCGGGAGGGACCGGGGAGCTGTTTTTT
>few|TRBV24-1|NA|TRBJ2-2
CATSDSPNTGELFF
TGTGCCACCAGTGATTCGCCTAACACCGGGGAGCTGTTTTTT
>many|TRBV6-6|NA|TRBJ2-1
CASSLKRDNEQFF
TGTGCCAGCAGCCTCAAGAGGGACAATGAGCAGTTCTTC
>many|TRBV7-2|NA|TRBJ2-2
CASSQVRVGELFF
TGTGCCAGCAGCCAAGTCCGAGTCGGGGAGCTGTTTTTT
>many|TRBV12-3/TRBV12-4|NA|TRBJ2-2
CASLTGVNTGELFF
TGTGCCAGCCTCACTGGGGTGAACACCGGGGAGCTGTTTTTT
>many|TRBV29-1|NA|TRBJ2-2
CSVERRATGELFF
TGCAGCGTTGAACGGAGGGCCACCGGGGAGCTGTTTTTT
>NA|TRBV6-2/TRBV6-3|NA|TRBJ2-7
CASTHGYEQYF
TGTGCCAGCACCCACGGATACGAGCAGTACTTC
>few|TRBV5-1|NA|TRBJ1-1
CASSRGTRPNTEAFF
TGCGCCAGCAGCAGGGGGACAAGGCCGAACACTGAAGCTTTCTTT
>NA|TRBV29-1|NA|TRBJ2-1
CSVAKQGGNEQFF
TGCAGCGTAGCGAAACAGGGTGGGAATGAGCAGTTCTTC
>NA|TRBV6-5|NA|TRBJ1-4
CASSYSSDRSEKLFF
TGTGCCAGCAGTTACTCTAGCGACAGGAGTGAAAAACTGTTTTTT
>NA|TRBV29-1|TRBD2|TRBJ2-7
CSVDSGIPYEQYF
TGCAGCGTTGACAGCGGGATCCCCTACGAGCAGTACTTC
>NA|TRBV10-3|NA|TRBJ2-5
CAISDAETQYF
TGTGCCATCAGTGATGCGGAGACCCAGTACTTC
>NA|TRBV28|NA|TRBJ2-1
CASSLLQDSYNEQFF
TGTGCCAGCAGTCTTCTACAGGACTCCTACAATGAGCAGTTCTTC
>few|TRBV4-3|TRBD2|TRBJ2-5
CASGRQAGPGETQYF
TGCGCCAGCGGGAGGCAAGCGGGGCCCGGGGAGACCCAGTACTTC
>NA|TRBV9|NA|TRBJ1-4
CASSVAGLQGEKLFF
TGTGCCAGCAGCGTAGCCGGGCTCCAGGGAGAAAAACTGTTTTTT
>few|TRBV7-3|NA|TRBJ2-3
CASSLTWLIGDTQYF
TGTGCCAGCAGCTTAACGTGGTTAATCGGCGATACGCAGTATTTT
>NA|TRBV14|TRBD2|TRBJ2-1
CASSLTSGGFSHEQFF
TGTGCCAGCAGCCTAACTAGCGGGGGGTTCAGCCATGAGCAGTTCTTC
>many|TRBV20-1|NA|TRBJ2-5
CSASKSGVSEETQYF
TGCAGTGCTAGTAAATCGGGGGTATCGGAGGAGACCCAGTACTTC
>NA|TRBV24-1|NA|TRBJ2-6
CATRSVSGANVLTF
TGTGCCACCAGATCAGTTTCTGGGGCCAACGTCCTGACTTTC
>many|TRBV29-1|TRBD1|TRBJ2-3
CSVRQGGTDTQYF
TGCAGCGTTCGACAGGGGGGCACAGATACGCAGTATTTT
>many|TRBV20-1|NA|TRBJ2-3
CSARVFRGSDTQYF
TGCAGTGCTAGAGTATTTCGGGGCTCAGATACGCAGTATTTT
>NA|TRBV10-2|NA|TRBJ1-1
CASSVGIEGREAFF
TGCGCCAGCAGTGTGGGAATTGAAGGGAGGGAAGCTTTCTTT
>NA|TRBV7-2|NA|TRBJ2-3
CASSPGHGDTQYF
TGTGCCAGCAGCCCCGGGCATGGAGATACGCAGTATTTT
>few|TRBV6-6|NA|TRBJ1-1
CASTLLGYSARGEDTEAFF
TGTGCCAGCACCCTACTCGGATACTCAGCCAGGGGAGAAGACACTGAAGCTTTCTTT
>many|TRBV20-1|TRBD2|TRBJ2-1
CSASPLAGVRDEQFF
TGCAGTGCCAGCCCACTAGCGGGAGTTAGGGATGAGCAGTTCTTC
>many|TRBV28|TRBD1|TRBJ2-3
CASRGGTGRTDTQYF
TGTGCCAGCAGGGGGGGGACAGGGCGCACAGATACGCAGTATTTT
>NA|TRBV24-1|NA|TRBJ2-2
CATSDSIRENTGELFF
TGTGCCACCAGTGATTCAATTAGGGAGAACACCGGGGAGCTGTTTTTT
>NA|TRBV13|NA|TRBJ2-1
CASSLVPWGEQFF
TGTGCCAGCAGCTTAGTCCCTTGGGGTGAGCAGTTCTTC
>few|TRBV5-1|NA|TRBJ2-1
CASSPASNEQFF
TGCGCCAGCAGCCCCGCGAGCAATGAGCAGTTCTTC
>many|TRBV20-1|NA|TRBJ2-2
CSASRGATNTGELFF
TGCAGTGCCAGCAGGGGGGCCACCAACACCGGGGAGCTGTTTTTT
>NA|TRBV11-1|TRBD2|TRBJ2-7
CASSSASGFLGEQYF
TGTGCCAGCAGCTCCGCTAGCGGGTTCTTGGGAGAGCAGTACTTC
>many|TRBV15|TRBD1|TRBJ1-1
CATSPTGVLNTEAFF
TGTGCCACCAGCCCGACAGGGGTATTGAACACTGAAGCTTTCTTT
>NA|TRBV7-9|NA|TRBJ2-3
CASSLRSVDTQYF
TGTGCCAGCAGCTTACGATCAGTTGATACGCAGTATTTT
>few|TRBV12-3/TRBV12-4|TRBD2|TRBJ2-5
CASSRGTSGAQETQYF
TGTGCCAGCAGTCGAGGGACTAGCGGAGCCCAAGAGACCCAGTACTTC
>NA|TRBV30|NA|TRBJ2-5
CAWSVGQTQYF
TGTGCCTGGAGTGTAGGCCAGACCCAGTACTTC
>many|TRBV7-2|NA|TRBJ2-7
CASSLGRGPYEQYF
TGTGCCAGCAGCTTGGGGCGTGGACCCTACGAGCAGTACTTC
>NA|TRBV7-8|NA|TRBJ2-2
CASSLSEGELFF
TGTGCCAGCAGCTTATCTGAGGGGGAGCTGTTTTTT
>many|TRBV5-6|NA|TRBJ2-2
CASSLVVRPGTGELFF
TGTGCCAGCAGCTTGGTGGTTCGCCCCGGCACCGGGGAGCTGTTTTTT
>NA|TRBV5-4|TRBD1|TRBJ2-1
CASGVPGQGNNEQFF
TGTGCCAGCGGGGTTCCTGGACAGGGAAACAATGAGCAGTTCTTC
>many|TRBV4-2|NA|TRBJ1-1
CASSQDRSGNTEAFF
TGTGCCAGCAGCCAAGATCGATCTGGGAACACTGAAGCTTTCTTT
>NA|TRBV29-1|NA|TRBJ2-1
CSVVGGLTYNEQFF
TGCAGCGTTGTCGGCGGGCTAACCTACAATGAGCAGTTCTTC
>few|TRBV6-1|NA|TRBJ1-1
CASSNLGTEAFF
TGTGCCAGTTCTAACCTGGGCACTGAAGCTTTCTTT
>many|TRBV6-5|NA|TRBJ2-7
CASSYYGGRGEQYF
TGTGCCAGCAGTTACTATGGCGGACGGGGCGAGCAGTACTTC
>NA|TRBV12-3/TRBV12-4|TRBD1|TRBJ1-4
CASTPGQGAQEKLFF
TGTGCCAGCACCCCGGGGCAGGGGGCGCAAGAAAAACTGTTTTTT
>few|TRBV6-5|NA|TRBJ2-6
CASSSGSSGANVLTF
TGTGCCAGCAGTTCGGGGAGCTCTGGGGCCAACGTCCTGACTTTC
>NA|TRBV5-4|NA|TRBJ2-4
CASSPFGQQTKNIQYF
TGTGCCAGCAGCCCTTTTGGACAGCAAACCAAAAACATTCAGTACTTC